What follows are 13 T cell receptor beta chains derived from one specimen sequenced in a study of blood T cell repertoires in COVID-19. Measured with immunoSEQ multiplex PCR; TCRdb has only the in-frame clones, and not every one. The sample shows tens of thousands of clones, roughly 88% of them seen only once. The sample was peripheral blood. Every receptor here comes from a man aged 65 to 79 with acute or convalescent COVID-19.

CDR3 sequence reads: CASSLSGGAPLHF. The CDR3 nucleotides are TGTGCCAGCAGTTTATCGGGAGGGGCACCCCTCCACTTT. The rearrangement links TRBV27 to TRBJ1-6; D perhaps matches TRBD1 (5 bases). The ends were cut back, 0 bases at V and 11 bases at J, with 8 bases in the middle. In germline, CDR1 is MNHEY, CDR2 SMNVEV (reference sequence). This CDR3 comprises 13 residues.

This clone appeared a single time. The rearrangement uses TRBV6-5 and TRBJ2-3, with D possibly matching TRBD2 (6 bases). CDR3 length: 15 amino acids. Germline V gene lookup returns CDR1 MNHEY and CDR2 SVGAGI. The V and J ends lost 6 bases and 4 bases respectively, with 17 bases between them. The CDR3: CASSKPSGWADTQYF. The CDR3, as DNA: TGTGCCAGCAGCAAACCAAGCGGGTGGGCAGATACGCAGTATTTT.

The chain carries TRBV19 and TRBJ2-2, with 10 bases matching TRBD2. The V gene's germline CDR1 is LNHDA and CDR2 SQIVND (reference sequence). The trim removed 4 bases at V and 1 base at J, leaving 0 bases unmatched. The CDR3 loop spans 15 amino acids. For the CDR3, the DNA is TGTGCCAGTAGTACTAGCGGGAGGAACACCGGGGAGCTGTTTTTT. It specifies CASSTSGRNTGELFF.

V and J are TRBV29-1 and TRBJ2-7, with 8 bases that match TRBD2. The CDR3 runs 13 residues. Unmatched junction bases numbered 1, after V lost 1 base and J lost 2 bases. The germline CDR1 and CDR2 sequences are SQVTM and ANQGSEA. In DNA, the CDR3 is TGCAGCGTTGAAGGTAGCGGGGCCTACGAGCAGTACTTC. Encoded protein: CSVEGSGAYEQYF.

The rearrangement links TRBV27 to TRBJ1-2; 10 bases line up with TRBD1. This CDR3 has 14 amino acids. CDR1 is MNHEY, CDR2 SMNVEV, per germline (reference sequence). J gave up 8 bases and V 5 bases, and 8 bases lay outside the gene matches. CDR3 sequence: CASSPGTGARGYTF. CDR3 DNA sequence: TGTGCCAGCAGTCCAGGGACAGGGGCGCGCGGCTACACCTTC.

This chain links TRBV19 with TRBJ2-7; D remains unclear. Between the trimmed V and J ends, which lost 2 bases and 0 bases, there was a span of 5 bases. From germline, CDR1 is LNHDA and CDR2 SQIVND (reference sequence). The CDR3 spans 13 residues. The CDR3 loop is CASSISASYEQYF. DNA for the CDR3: TGTGCCAGTAGTATAAGCGCCTCCTACGAGCAGTACTTC. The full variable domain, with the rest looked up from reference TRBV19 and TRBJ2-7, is DGGITQSPKYLFRKEGQNVTLSCEQNLNHDAMYWYRQDPGQGLRLIYYSQIVNDFQKGDIAEGYSVSREKKESFPLTVTSAQKNPTAFYLCASSISASYEQYFGPGTRLTVT.

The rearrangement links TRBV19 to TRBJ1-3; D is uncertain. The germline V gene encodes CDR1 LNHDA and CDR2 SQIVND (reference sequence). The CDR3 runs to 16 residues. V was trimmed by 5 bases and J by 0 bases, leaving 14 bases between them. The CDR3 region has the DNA TGTGCCAGTAGTGTTACAGCCACAAGCTCTGGAAACACCATATATTTT. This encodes CASSVTATSSGNTIYF.

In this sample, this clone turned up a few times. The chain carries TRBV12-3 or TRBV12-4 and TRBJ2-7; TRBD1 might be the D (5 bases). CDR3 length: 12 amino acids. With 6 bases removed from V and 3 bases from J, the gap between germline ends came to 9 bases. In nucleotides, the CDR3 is TGTGCCAGCAGAGATAGGGGCTACGAGCAGTACTTC. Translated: CASRDRGYEQYF.

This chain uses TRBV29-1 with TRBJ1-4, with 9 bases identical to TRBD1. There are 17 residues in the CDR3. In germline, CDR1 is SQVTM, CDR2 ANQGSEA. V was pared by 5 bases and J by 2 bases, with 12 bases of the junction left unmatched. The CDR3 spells CSVRGTGGLRTNEKLFF. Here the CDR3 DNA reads TGCAGCGTTCGCGGTACAGGGGGCTTACGGACTAATGAAAAACTGTTTTTT.

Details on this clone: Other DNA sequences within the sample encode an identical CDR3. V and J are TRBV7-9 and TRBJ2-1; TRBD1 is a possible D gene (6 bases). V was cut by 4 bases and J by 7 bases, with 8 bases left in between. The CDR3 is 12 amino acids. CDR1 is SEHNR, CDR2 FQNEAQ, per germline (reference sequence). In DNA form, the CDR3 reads TGTGCCAGCAGCTCCACAGGGAATGAGCAGTTCTTC. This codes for CASSSTGNEQFF.

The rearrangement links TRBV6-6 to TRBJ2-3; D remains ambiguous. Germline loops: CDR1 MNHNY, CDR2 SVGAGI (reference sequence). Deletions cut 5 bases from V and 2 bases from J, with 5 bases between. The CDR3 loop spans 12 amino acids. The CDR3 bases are TGTGCCAGCAGTCCGTCCACAGATACGCAGTATTTT. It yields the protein CASSPSTDTQYF.

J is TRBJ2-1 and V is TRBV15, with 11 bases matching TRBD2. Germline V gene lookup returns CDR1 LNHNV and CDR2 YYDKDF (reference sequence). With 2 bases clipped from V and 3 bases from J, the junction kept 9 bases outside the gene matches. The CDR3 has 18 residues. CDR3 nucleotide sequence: TGTGCCACCAGCAGACCCACTAGCGGGAGTCATCTCTACAATGAGCAGTTCTTC. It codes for CATSRPTSGSHLYNEQFF.

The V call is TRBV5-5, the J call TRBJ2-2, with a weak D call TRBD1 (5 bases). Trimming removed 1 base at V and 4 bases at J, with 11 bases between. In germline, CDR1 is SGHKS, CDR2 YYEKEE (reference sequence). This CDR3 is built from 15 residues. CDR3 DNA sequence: TGTGCCAGCAGCTTGTCTGGGGCCAGCACCGGGGAGCTGTTTTTT. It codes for CASSLSGASTGELFF.